This entry describes one T cell receptor beta chain. The target antigen is unknown. Described time point: cycle 4 day 1 (C4D1), after six to seven weeks of nivolumab. Relapse was seen in all patients after autologous stem cell transplantation, and brentuximab vedotin exposure was variable. The data are from a study of PD-1 blockade in classical Hodgkin lymphoma. Study-wide points: Repertoire differences lack defined causes, possibly disease activity or prior therapy.

TCRdb's table, derived via immunoSEQ multiplex PCR, lists solely in-frame clones and lacks some. This sample has about 90,000 clones, with over 80% found just once. The input for sequencing was peripheral blood mononuclear cells (PBMCs), taken before the fourth cycle of nivolumab. The receptor's source is a human donor with classical Hodgkin lymphoma.

For the CDR3, the DNA is TGTGCCAGCAGCTCGCTCGGCGGCAAATACTACGAGCAGTACTTC. Translating gives CASSSLGGKYYEQYF. The genes are TRBV7-6 and TRBJ2-7, with D uncertain. The CDR3 runs 15 residues. Trimming cost V 4 bases and J 3 bases, with 16 bases left between them. Germline V gene data show CDR1 as SGHVS and CDR2 as FNYEAQ.